What follows are 9 T cell receptor beta chains derived from one specimen sequenced in a study of T cells after yellow fever vaccination. One entry per CDR3 protein, called by TCRdb with MiXCR from the 5' RACE reads. Of hundreds of thousands of distinct CDR3 sequences listed, roughly a fifth were seen once; the top ten hold 14%. This material consisted of PBMCs, taken 15 days after the yellow fever booster vaccination. The receptors originated from a man aged 25 to 40 who received the YFV17D yellow fever vaccine.

This clonotype was counted between two and nine times. V usage is TRBV30 and J usage is TRBJ2-1, with D unclear. The CDR3 runs to 12 residues. CDR1 GTSNPN and CDR2 SVGIG come from the germline V gene (reference sequence). Trimming left V 5 bases short and J 8 bases short, with 13 bases between. CDR3 nucleotide sequence: TGTGCCTGGTCTCCAAGTGGCGATGAGCAGTTCTTC. Its protein is CAWSPSGDEQFF.

V is TRBV5-1 and J is TRBJ2-1; 7 bases agree with TRBD1. There are 14 residues in the CDR3. Germline V gene sequence: CDR1 SGHRS, CDR2 YFSETQ. The ends lost 5 bases at V and 7 bases at J; junction bases unmatched: 9. The CDR3 is CASRDRTYENEQFF. CDR3 DNA sequence: TGCGCCAGCAGGGACAGGACCTACGAGAATGAGCAGTTCTTC.

A few counts support this clonotype. The chain joins TRBV12-3 or TRBV12-4 to TRBJ2-1, with TRBD1 matching over 7 bases. The CDR3 spans 15 residues. The V gene end was trimmed by 3 bases and the J gene end by 9 bases; junction bases not matched to a gene: 11. The CDR3 reads CASSFDRAPAGEQFF. The CDR3 DNA follows: TGTGCCAGCAGTTTCGACAGGGCCCCGGCCGGTGAGCAGTTCTTC.

This clonotype has more than one count but fewer than ten. The J gene is TRBJ2-3, the V gene TRBV20-1; TRBD2 matches at 9 bases. This CDR3 has 14 amino acids. Germline V gene sequence: CDR1 DFQATT, CDR2 SNEGSKA (reference sequence). V shed 7 bases, J shed 3 bases, and the junction held 8 bases outside the gene matches. CDR3 sequence reads: CSVVSGSGTDTQYF. CDR3 bases: TGCAGTGTTGTTAGCGGGAGCGGGACAGATACGCAGTATTTT.

This clonotype was counted between two and nine times. The chain combines TRBV20-1 with TRBJ2-1; 8 bases fit TRBD2. The V gene end was trimmed by 3 bases and the J gene end by 8 bases; junction bases not matched to a gene: 9. This CDR3 region has 14 residues. Germline values: CDR1 DFQATT, CDR2 SNEGSKA (reference sequence). CDR3 loop: CSASQGTRGDEQFF. The DNA of the CDR3 is TGCAGTGCTAGTCAGGGGACTAGGGGCGATGAGCAGTTCTTC.

This clonotype was detected a few times. The CDR3 spells CASSDPSGETQYF. The DNA of the CDR3 is TGTGCCAGCAGCGACCCCTCAGGGGAGACCCAGTACTTC. This chain links TRBV9 with TRBJ2-5; D is possibly TRBD1 (5 bases). V was shortened by 3 bases and J by 5 bases, with 11 bases between the two germline ends. This CDR3 comprises 13 residues. Germline lookup yields CDR1 SGDLS and CDR2 YYNGEE.

This clonotype has only a few counts. This chain connects TRBV6-2 or TRBV6-3 to TRBJ2-7; 13 bases agree with TRBD2. This CDR3 has 19 amino acids. V was pared by 6 bases and J by 0 bases, with 14 bases of the junction left unmatched. Looked up from germline, CDR1 is MNHEY and CDR2 is SVGEGT. CDR3 DNA sequence: TGTGCCAGCAGCGGCCCCGGGACTAGCGGGACTCGGAGCTCCTACGAGCAGTACTTC. Its protein product is CASSGPGTSGTRSSYEQYF.

This clonotype was found a few times. The V call is TRBV20-1, the J call TRBJ2-7; TRBD2 is a possible D gene (6 bases). The germline V and J ends were trimmed by 5 bases and 3 bases, with 20 bases remaining between them. The germline gives CDR1 DFQATT, CDR2 SNEGSKA (reference sequence). The CDR3 has 15 residues. The CDR3 is CSAAGTPKGFYEQYF. DNA of the CDR3: TGCAGTGCTGCCGGGACTCCAAAGGGGTTCTACGAGCAGTACTTC.

The chain is built from TRBV5-1 and TRBJ1-1; unclear D gene. This CDR3 has 15 amino acids. V lost 0 bases, J lost 4 bases, and 13 bases lay in between. Germline assignment: CDR1 SGHRS and CDR2 YFSETQ. CDR3 protein: CASSLGGEFGTEAFF. The CDR3 nucleotides are TGCGCCAGCAGCTTGGGTGGGGAATTCGGCACTGAAGCTTTCTTT.